These 9 T cell receptor beta chains share one sample of origin, sequenced in a study of cytomegalovirus exposure and HLA in healthy donors. PCR employed 60 Vbeta and 13 Jbeta primers. Clones were sequenced by immunoSEQ multiplex PCR, and TCRdb holds only the in-frame ones, with some missing. This sample has more than 150,000 clones, with over 80% found just once. Sequencing was performed on PBMCs. The receptors shown here come from a man aged 35-49 years in good health and CMV-seronegative.

This chain joins TRBV5-4 and TRBJ2-6; 7 bases align to TRBD1. CDR3 length: 16 residues. The germline gives CDR1 SGHNT, CDR2 YYREEE (reference sequence). With 4 bases clipped from V and 4 bases from J, the junction kept 8 bases outside the gene matches. CDR3 region: CASSKMTGPGANVLTF. The CDR3 DNA is TGTGCCAGCAGCAAGATGACAGGGCCCGGGGCCAACGTCCTGACTTTC.

The gene calls are TRBV6-1 and TRBJ1-5; a weak D match, TRBD1 (5 bases). Trimming shortened V by 0 bases and J by 0 bases, and 21 bases separated the two germline ends. The germline V gene encodes CDR1 MNHNS and CDR2 SASEGT. CDR3 length equals 20 residues. The CDR3 region has the DNA TGTGCCAGCAGTGAAGCGCTTCGGGGGTCCGGGCTTTTTAGCAATCAGCCCCAGCATTTT. Its protein is CASSEALRGSGLFSNQPQHF.

The rearrangement joins TRBV9 to TRBJ2-7; 12 bases match TRBD2. The CDR3 has 16 amino acids. Germline-derived CDR1 and CDR2 are SGDLS and YYNGEE. V lost 0 bases and J lost 6; bases outside the gene matches: 7. The CDR3, as DNA: TGTGCCAGCAGCGTAGGCTGGCTAGCGGGAGGGTCCGAGCAGTACTTC. Translating it yields CASSVGWLAGGSEQYF.

V and J are TRBV5-5 and TRBJ2-7, with 10 bases matching TRBD1. The length of the CDR3 is 17 residues. Germline trimming cut 4 bases from V and 3 bases from J; bases unmatched to any gene: 13. Germline CDR1 and CDR2: SGHKS and YYEKEE (reference sequence). CDR3 in amino acids: CASSRDYTGTGVYEQYF. In DNA, the CDR3 is TGTGCCAGCAGCCGAGATTACACCGGGACAGGGGTCTACGAGCAGTACTTC. Full variable domain (rest looked up from reference TRBV5-5 and TRBJ2-7): DAGVTQSPTHLIKTRGQQVTLRCSPISGHKSVSWYQQVLGQGPQFIFQYYEKEERGRGNFPDRFSARQFPNYSSELNVNALLLGDSALYLCASSRDYTGTGVYEQYFGPGTRLTVT.

This sequence joins TRBV18 and TRBJ1-4; 7 nucleotides line up with TRBD1. This CDR3 region has 15 residues. Germline V lookup: CDR1 KGHSH, CDR2 LQKENI. The V and J ends lost 4 bases and 6 bases, in that order; junction bases with no gene match: 8. The CDR3 reads CASSLQQGVDEKLFF. The DNA for the CDR3 is TGTGCCAGCTCACTCCAGCAGGGGGTCGATGAAAAACTGTTTTTT.

This clone was picked up a small number of times. The rearrangement joins TRBV28 to TRBJ1-1, with D uncertain. The CDR3 runs 15 residues. The germline gives CDR1 MDHEN, CDR2 SYDVKM. With 5 bases removed from V and 6 bases from J, the gap between germline ends came to 19 bases. CDR3 coding DNA: TGTGCCAGCAGTCCGACGGCCTCGGGGAGGGCTGAAGCTTTCTTT. It translates to CASSPTASGRAEAFF.

CDR3 DNA sequence: TGTGCCAGCAGCTTCCCCACAGGGGACCTTAACTATGGCTACACCTTC. Translation gives CASSFPTGDLNYGYTF. The V and J genes are TRBV5-6 and TRBJ1-2; 7 nucleotides match TRBD1. CDR1 is SGHDT, CDR2 YYEEEE, per germline. The CDR3 runs 16 residues. V lost 2 bases, J lost 1 base, and 8 bases stayed unmatched.

This sequence joins TRBV7-8 and TRBJ2-5; TRBD1 agrees at 9 bases. Trimming cost V 0 bases and J 5 bases; bases outside gene matches: 4. The CDR3 extends over 15 amino acids. Germline assignment: CDR1 SGHVS and CDR2 FQNEAQ. The CDR3 sequence is CASSLASGTGETQYF. The CDR3 region has the DNA TGTGCCAGCAGCTTAGCCTCGGGGACAGGGGAGACCCAGTACTTC.

The chain links TRBV11-3 to TRBJ2-7; 7 nucleotides line up with TRBD2. CDR1 is SGHNT, CDR2 YENEEA, per germline. The CDR3 spans 16 residues. The J segment lost 0 bases and the V segment lost 7 bases, leaving 12 bases of the junction unmatched. CDR3 loop: CASTLRAGVSSYEQYF. Written as DNA, the CDR3 is TGTGCCAGCACCTTGAGGGCGGGGGTAAGCTCCTACGAGCAGTACTTC.